This entry features one T cell receptor (beta chain) sequence. It lacks a known antigen. It has no much larger one-base neighbor in the sample; base qualities were not kept. The record originates from a study of cytomegalovirus exposure and HLA in healthy donors (TCRdb year 2017). For the study in its entirety: An earlier analysis of 587 of the donors reported roughly 300 Gb of sequence data and roughly 120 million unique TCR beta sequences obtained from about 170 million T cells. An early release that covered about 600 HLA-typed donors contained about 290 gigabases of sequencing data and tens of millions of unique TCR sequences. Of the roughly 400 genotyped donors, about 80% fell in the genetic ancestry cluster associated with self-reported Caucasian donors. The study aimed to test whether cataloging public T cell receptors could reveal signatures of past pathogen exposure. Using immunosequencing, the study profiled T cell repertoires from fewer than 850 subjects and related those repertoires to cytomegalovirus serostatus. Besides the first cohort of hundreds of subjects, a separate validation cohort made up of over a hundred different subjects was used. To predict cytomegalovirus infection status, the study brought together high-throughput TCR immunosequencing, statistical association of individual TCRs with disease status, and machine learning. A later analysis re-analyzed previously published TCR beta repertoires from about 600 donors and added high-resolution HLA genotyping to study TCR occurrence patterns. In the later analysis, no new phenotypic data were used to find candidate immune exposures; instead, reliance was placed on TCR beta sequences and their occurrence across donors. To decide whether each TCR beta V gene segment behaved as functional or pseudogenic, an earlier analysis of some 600 of the donors relied on high-throughput TCR beta sequencing. Alongside the repertoire data, information on donor age, sex, ethnicity and CMV serostatus was compiled. Genome-wide SNP genotypes for about 65% of the 666 donors were used in a later genetic analysis, which treated that subset as a discovery cohort. All discovery cohort repertoires had been generated on a single sequencing platform. HLA typing included class I and class II loci at four-digit resolution. The number of typed donors differed by locus: about 620-630 for A, B, C, DRB1 and DQB1; 522 for DQA1; 606 for DPA1; and some 470 for DPB1. Several DR-DQ haplotypes were handled as single units for association and clustering because linkage in the cohort was strong. Across some 400 genotyped donors of the cohort, an average of 235,054 unique TCR beta nucleotide sequences per donor were sequenced, and 15% to 20% of those sequences were non-productive.

The cohort was made up of about 610 healthy bone marrow donors. At the time of sampling, every cohort member was nominally healthy, though immune exposures that went unrecorded were likely present. The donor was CMV seropositive and was included in the group of 250 to 350 seropositive cohort members. A peripheral blood sample was collected from each donor, and TCR beta sequencing was performed on peripheral blood mononuclear cells. The Qiagen DNeasy Blood Extraction Kit was used to extract genomic DNA from the blood cell samples. General conclusions and limits of the study: In a later analysis, the rate of TCR association differed among HLA loci, with DRB1 alleles having the most associated TCRs and HLA-C alleles having the fewest. In the study, 164 TCR beta chains were listed as associated with cytomegalovirus. The classifier was reported to diagnose cytomegalovirus status with high specificity and sensitivity in both the original and validation cohorts. The 87-base-pair reads could not distinguish some IMGT-functional V segments, including TRBV6-2 and TRBV6-3, so those segments were excluded. Immune exposure information for the cohort was limited to CMV serostatus. Assigning TCR associations to individual alleles was difficult when HLA alleles, especially DR and DQ, strongly co-occurred. Most TCR sequences were seen in very few donors, while some public TCRs were found in many individuals. According to the authors, the approach could potentially be generalized to other disease states and immunological phenotypes. Linkage disequilibrium might explain the correlated functional status among segregating V segments, but an unknown experimental factor could not be ruled out. A later genetic analysis reported fewer N-insertions in productive TCRs among donors in an Asian-associated ancestry cluster than the 666-donor mean. An association between a missense DCLRE1C variant and V-gene and J-gene trimming of TCR beta chains was found in a later genetic analysis and replicated in an independent cohort. Compared with equally common non-associated chains, HLA-associated TCR beta chains in a later analysis were more clonally expanded and had lower generation probabilities. A cluster of highly shared sequence variants was judged likely to be a technical artifact of the sequencing pipeline. In a later analysis, several top co-occurrence clusters were reported to appear linked to parvovirus B19, influenza, CMV and Epstein-Barr virus. In vitro tests confirmed that three of the cytomegalovirus-associated TCR beta chains recognize cytomegalovirus antigens. Presence/absence analyses assumed roughly uniform sequencing depth across donors, an assumption that may not hold. This cohort had only TCR beta chains sequenced, and the lack of alpha or paired-chain data limited which features could be detected. Because counts were too low, roughly 17 rarely observed V segments, including chromosome 9 orphons, were left out of the earlier analysis of roughly 600 of the donors. A further reported finding was that TCR beta sequences accurately predicted the HLA-A and HLA-B alleles for most subjects in the first cohort. Because some donors lacked HLA typing at each locus, the association tests relied only on the typed subset. Specific HLA alleles were associated with 16,951 TCR beta sequences at a false discovery rate of 0.05 in a later analysis. In an earlier analysis of about 550 of the donors, most TCR beta V segments were observed in productive rearrangements about 87% or about 30% of the time, broadly matching IMGT annotations. In a later analysis, most CMV-associated TCR beta chains were found to appear HLA-restricted, with HLA associations seemingly driven largely by CMV exposure.

Preparation of the library involved the immunoSEQ multiplex PCR assay. The multiplex PCR relied on a mix of 60 forward primers for TCR Vbeta segments and 13 reverse primers for TCR Jbeta segments. The CDR3 region of rearranged TCR beta genes was amplified from genomic DNA by a multiplex PCR assay. The Illumina HiSeq System was used to sequence the amplified TCR beta libraries as 87-base-pair reads. The original pipeline was this. A later analysis tallied roughly 76 million unique TCR beta chains across the 666 repertoires, and some 10 million of those chains were shared by two or more donors. Raw reads were error-corrected and collapsed into unique sequences by a nearest-neighbor algorithm in which closely related sequences were merged to remove PCR and sequencing errors. To assign V, D and J gene segments, CDR3 sequences were aligned to IMGT reference sequences. Each retained sequence needed at least a six-nucleotide match to both a V gene segment and a J gene segment. Rearrangements were classified as productive when the CDR3 lacked stop codons and remained in frame with V and J, and all other rearrangements were classified as non-productive. CDR3 was defined according to IMGT convention as the region running from the second conserved V-encoded cysteine to the conserved J-encoded phenylalanine. In an earlier analysis of around 600 of the donors, sequences lacking an unambiguous match to a single V gene segment were excluded. In an earlier analysis of about 590 of the donors, a V segment was called functional when productive rearrangements were above 56.7%, and segregating when the standard deviation between donors exceeded 5%. A statistical classification framework was built to diagnose cytomegalovirus status from the catalog of TCR beta chain sequences. In a later analysis, TCR nucleotide sequences were compared against IMGT/GENE-DB human TR gene sequences so that V and J genes could be assigned. In a later analysis, CDR3 sequences and most-parsimonious VDJ recombination scenarios were assigned using the TCRdist pipeline. In a later analysis, every TCR beta chain was defined by the combination of its CDR3 amino acid sequence and its V-gene family, and reads without a unique V-gene family were dropped. To address suspected cross-contamination and a sequencing artifact, a later analysis removed 450 to 700 highly shared, low-generation-probability nucleotide sequences. In a later analysis, a clonal expansion index was calculated for each public chain from normalized within-repertoire ranks of inferred template counts. In a later analysis, generation probabilities were computed using a VDJ recombination model fitted to out-of-frame rearrangements, and the results were checked against IGoR. Hypergeometric tests were used in a later analysis to score TCR-TCR, TCR-HLA and TCR-CMV co-occurrence, with a repertoire-size bias correction applied to the TCR pairs. In a later analysis, false discovery rates were estimated by permuting HLA or CMV assignments 20 times. In a later analysis, co-occurring TCRs were grouped with DBSCAN, and TCRdist sequence similarity was added when clustering was performed within HLA-allele-positive subsets. Co-occurrence clustering excluded repertoires with fewer than 30,000 or more than 120,000 public chains, plus five with anomalous nucleotide sharing. TCRdb obtained this table from immuneACCESS and retained in-frame rearrangements with V and J assigned. These tables miss some clones; where compared with another copy, unresolved V genes account for less than half of the shortfall, and the remainder is unexplained. The V and J calls and clone size come from that table; D and trimming were worked out from the DNA. The sample includes 130,000 to 150,000 clones, with about four fifths observed a single time. The ten largest clones add up to around 3.9% of the sample.

Relative to germline, V is 1 base shorter and J is 7 bases shorter, with 8 bases between their ends. Taken from cysteine to phenylalanine, the CDR3 has 12 residues. Solely the CDR3 DNA is kept, with 36 bases framed from the first base. Taken from the germline V gene (reference sequence), the CDR1 and CDR2 loops are SEHNR and FQNEAQ. The clonotype comes from a man aged 35 to 55 in good health and CMV-seropositive. Material for sequencing was PBMCs. The V and J segments used are TRBV7-9 and TRBJ2-7, with no reliable assignment of the D segment. The CDR3 is CASSLESREQYF. The DNA sequence is TGTGCCAGCAGCTTAGAATCGCGGGAGCAGTACTTC.